This entry lists 10 T cell receptor beta chains sequenced from one sample in a study of early T cells in non-severe SARS-CoV-2 infection. TCRdb passed the 5' RACE reads through MiXCR, listing each CDR3 protein once. The sample includes roughly 100,000 distinct CDR3 sequences, less than 15% of them seen just once. Sequenced material: whole blood. The receptors stem from an adult who was a healthcare worker with PCR-confirmed SARS-CoV-2 infection or an uninfected control (not recorded which).

V is TRBV7-9 and J is TRBJ1-2; D remains ambiguous. This CDR3 comprises 13 residues. CDR1 is SEHNR and CDR2 is FQNEAQ in the germline V gene (reference sequence). V gave up 0 bases and J gave up 4 bases, with 6 bases separating them. This CDR3 reads CASSLAQPYGYTF. In nucleotides, the CDR3 is TGTGCCAGCAGCTTAGCCCAGCCCTATGGCTACACCTTC. Variable domain in full (rest from reference TRBV7-9 and TRBJ1-2): DTGVSQNPRHKITKRGQNVTFRCDPISEHNRLYWYRQTLGQGPEFLTYFQNEAQLEKSRLLSDRFSAERPKGSFSTLEIQRTEQGDSAMYLCASSLAQPYGYTFGSGTRLTVV.

This clonotype was recorded many times. The gene calls are TRBV12-3 or TRBV12-4 and TRBJ2-5, with D unclear. Between the trimmed V and J ends, which lost 2 bases and 1 base, there was a span of 8 bases. This CDR3 is built from 14 residues. The CDR3 coding sequence is TGTGCCAGCAGTTTAAGGCGGCGCCAAGAGACCCAGTACTTC. Amino acids: CASSLRRRQETQYF.

With respect to this clonotype: This may come from a read error, since a much larger clone is one base off. The chain has TRBV7-9 and TRBJ1-1, with 7 nucleotides matching TRBD1. CDR1 SEHNR and CDR2 FQNEAQ come from the germline V gene (reference sequence). This CDR3 comprises 14 residues. DNA for the CDR3: TGTGCCGGCAGCTTATCAACAGGGGAGGATAAAGCTTTCTTT. Translated, it gives CAGSLSTGEDKAFF.

This chain links TRBV28 with TRBJ1-2; 8 bases agree with TRBD1. With V trimmed by 8 bases and J by 4 bases, 6 bases remained unmatched. The CDR3 runs 13 residues. From germline, CDR1 is MDHEN and CDR2 SYDVKM. The CDR3 coding sequence is TGTGCCAGCGGACAGGGACTAGGCTATGGCTACACCTTC. Amino acid sequence: CASGQGLGYGYTF.

This clonotype occurred many times. The CDR3 spells CASTRDFQETQYF. CDR3 in DNA: TGTGCCAGCACCCGGGACTTCCAAGAGACCCAGTACTTC. The genes are TRBV2 and TRBJ2-5; possible D gene TRBD2, 6 bases. The CDR3 covers 13 residues. V lost 7 bases and J lost 1, with 10 bases in between. Per germline, CDR1 SNHLY and CDR2 FYNNEI.

The rearrangement links TRBV12-3 or TRBV12-4 to TRBJ1-2; TRBD1 matches 8 bases. This CDR3 is built from 12 residues. V was clipped by 4 bases and J by 7 bases; unmatched bases: 2. CDR3 loop: CASSWTGSGYTF. CDR3 DNA: TGTGCCAGCAGTTGGACAGGGTCTGGCTACACCTTC.

The table lists this clonotype with many counts. The chain carries TRBV12-3 or TRBV12-4 and TRBJ2-2, with no clear D. V lost 5 bases to trimming and J lost 0 bases, with 16 bases between them. The CDR3 has 17 amino acids. The CDR3 loop is CASSPQIRVPNTGELFF. CDR3 nucleotide sequence: TGTGCCAGCAGTCCACAAATAAGGGTCCCGAACACCGGGGAGCTGTTTTTT.

V gene TRBV5-1 combines with J gene TRBJ2-2, with D uncertain. The length of the CDR3 is 16 residues. Per germline, CDR1 SGHRS and CDR2 YFSETQ. V lost 0 bases, J lost 0 bases, and 9 bases lay in between. The CDR3 sequence is CASSLALRSNTGELFF. In nucleotides, the CDR3 is TGCGCCAGCAGCTTGGCTCTCCGCTCGAACACCGGGGAGCTGTTTTTT. Together with reference TRBV5-1 and TRBJ2-2, the CDR3 gives the full variable domain: KAGVTQTPRYLIKTRGQQVTLSCSPISGHRSVSWYQQTPGQGLQFLFEYFSETQRNKGNFPGRFSGRQFSNSRSEMNVSTLELGDSALYLCASSLALRSNTGELFFGEGSRLTVL.

The chain combines TRBV7-9 with TRBJ1-2; possibly TRBD1 for D (5 bases). Germline values: CDR1 SEHNR, CDR2 FQNEAQ (reference sequence). V lost 5 bases and J 3 bases, leaving 13 bases between the germline ends. CDR3 length equals 14 residues. The CDR3 loop is CASSPPRGDYGYTF. The CDR3, as DNA: TGTGCCAGCAGCCCCCCGCGGGGGGACTATGGCTACACCTTC. Full variable domain (outside the CDR3, taken from reference TRBV7-9 and TRBJ1-2): DTGVSQNPRHKITKRGQNVTFRCDPISEHNRLYWYRQTLGQGPEFLTYFQNEAQLEKSRLLSDRFSAERPKGSFSTLEIQRTEQGDSAMYLCASSPPRGDYGYTFGSGTRLTVV.

This clonotype was detected a few times. The chain carries TRBV29-1 and TRBJ1-1; a weak D match, TRBD1 (6 bases). Germline CDR1 and CDR2: SQVTM and ANQGSEA. Trimming removed 8 bases at V and 7 bases at J, with 17 bases between. The CDR3 loop spans 12 amino acids. This CDR3 reads CSILRDTGEAFF. The CDR3 nucleotides read TGCAGCATTCTCCGGGACACGGGTGAAGCTTTCTTT.